These 24 T cell receptor beta chains share one sample of origin, sequenced in a study of CD8 T cells in ankylosing spondylitis (dated by TCRdb to 2017 to 2019). What the study reported, not specific to this receptor: A TCR beta motif of several highly homologous amino acid variants appeared characteristic of blood from ankylosing spondylitis patients.

These TCRs' antigens remain unknown. Receptor amplification or capture employed 5' RACE. The listed sequencing device is Illumina HiSeq 2500. TCRdb redid the processing of the public reads, applying fastp at Q25 and MiXCR, and retained in-frame beta chains. Every distinct CDR3 protein forms one entry, paired with its most common genes and DNA. The sample yields roughly 470,000 distinct CDR3 sequences; 25% to 30% were counted once. The biggest ten clones account for 0.85% to 1% of the sample. Sequencing was done on a sample of blood, either unsorted or a sorted T cell fraction (not recorded which). Receptor source: a male donor with ankylosing spondylitis.

V is TRBV3-1 and J is TRBJ1-1; D gene uncertain. Trimming removed 0 bases at V and 8 bases at J, with 13 bases between. The V gene's germline CDR1 is LGHDT and CDR2 YNNKEL (reference sequence). This CDR3 comprises 14 residues. The CDR3 region has the DNA TGTGCCAGCAGCCAAGATGGTGCCTTTTTAGAAGCTTTCTTT. It specifies CASSQDGAFLEAFF.

The chain carries TRBV11-3 and TRBJ2-1; TRBD2 aligns across 7 bases. This CDR3 contains 17 residues. CDR1 and CDR2 from the germline V gene are SGHNT and YENEEA. The V and J ends lost 4 bases and 5 bases, in that order; junction bases with no gene match: 14. The CDR3 bases are TGTGCCAGCAGCTCCCAGCCTAGCGTTGGGGGGGACAATGAGCAGTTCTTC. Amino acids: CASSSQPSVGGDNEQFF.

This clonotype was found a few times. The V gene is TRBV19, the J gene TRBJ1-6; the match to TRBD1 covers 9 bases. The CDR3 length is 17 residues. In germline, CDR1 is LNHDA, CDR2 SQIVND (reference sequence). V dropped 6 bases and J dropped 5; count of bases not matched to a gene: 11. The CDR3 loop is CASSPGGQGHDNSPLHF. The CDR3 coding sequence is TGTGCCAGTAGCCCGGGAGGACAGGGGCACGATAATTCACCCCTCCACTTT.

This clonotype was counted many times. The genes are TRBV12-3 or TRBV12-4 and TRBJ2-3; D is perhaps TRBD2 (6 bases). This CDR3 comprises 13 residues. Trimming removed 5 bases from V and 5 bases from J, with 11 bases in between. CDR3 nucleotides: TGTGCCAGCAGTGGGACTTCGCGAGATACGCAGTATTTT. Translation gives CASSGTSRDTQYF.

This clonotype appeared a few times. The CDR3 DNA reads TGTGCCAGCACACGGTGGAATGAGCAGTTCTTC. Translation: CASTRWNEQFF. The chain is built from TRBV12-3 or TRBV12-4 and TRBJ2-1; D remains unclear. The CDR3 runs 11 residues. V lost 7 bases and J 7 bases, leaving 8 bases between the germline ends.

As to this clonotype: The junction departs from germline at one end; a sequencing error may be responsible. This rearrangement joins TRBV12-3 or TRBV12-4 to TRBJ1-2; maybe TRBD1 (6 bases). The CDR3 sequence is 12 residues long. CDR3 nucleotides: TGTGCCAGCAGGATGGACAGCAGGGTGGAATACTTC. Amino acids: CASRMDSRVEYF.

J is TRBJ1-2 and V is TRBV14, with unresolved D. Between the trimmed V and J ends, which lost 4 bases and 4 bases, there was a span of 10 bases. The CDR3 runs 13 residues. The germline V gene has CDR1 SGHDN and CDR2 FVKESK. The CDR3: CASSPQLAYGYTF. The CDR3 nucleotides read TGTGCCAGCAGCCCCCAGCTAGCCTATGGCTACACCTTC.

This chain uses TRBV7-2 with TRBJ2-2, with TRBD1 identical over 9 bases. Germline-derived CDR1 and CDR2 are SGHTA and FQGNSA. The trim removed 5 bases at V and 2 bases at J, leaving 6 bases unmatched. The CDR3 runs 16 residues. CDR3 region: CASSEAQGANTGELFF. DNA of the CDR3: TGTGCCAGCAGCGAAGCACAGGGGGCAAACACCGGGGAGCTGTTTTTT.

This clonotype was counted only a few times. J is TRBJ1-4 and V is TRBV18, with a weak D call TRBD1 (5 bases). The CDR3 is 14 amino acids. Trimming took off 4 bases at V and 4 bases at J, with 10 bases between the two ends. The germline gives CDR1 KGHSH, CDR2 LQKENI. The CDR3 bases are TGTGCCAGCTCACGGGACGGTGGTAATGAAAAACTGTTTTTT. This gives the protein CASSRDGGNEKLFF.

The chain is built from TRBV5-1 and TRBJ2-3; 13 bases are shared with TRBD2. The germline CDR1 and CDR2 sequences are SGHRS and YFSETQ. The CDR3 has 19 residues. V lost 3 bases, J lost 2 bases, and 12 bases stayed unmatched. The CDR3 DNA follows: TGCGCCAGCAGCTCAATCCTAGGACTAGCGGGAGCAGACACAGATACGCAGTATTTT. It encodes CASSSILGLAGADTDTQYF. Using reference TRBV5-1 and TRBJ2-3 for the parts outside the CDR3, the full variable domain is KAGVTQTPRYLIKTRGQQVTLSCSPISGHRSVSWYQQTPGQGLQFLFEYFSETQRNKGNFPGRFSGRQFSNSRSEMNVSTLELGDSALYLCASSSILGLAGADTDTQYFGPGTRLTVL.

The genes are TRBV6-1 and TRBJ1-6; D gene ambiguous. This CDR3 is 16 amino acids long. Per germline, CDR1 MNHNS and CDR2 SASEGT. Deletions cut 3 bases from V and 0 bases from J, with 9 bases between. CDR3 DNA sequence: TGTGCCAGCAGTGATGGCAGGAGCTCCTATAATTCACCCCTCCACTTT. Translating it yields CASSDGRSSYNSPLHF.

Only a few counts were recorded for this clonotype. This chain links TRBV24-1 with TRBJ2-1; the D gene is possibly TRBD1 (5 bases). Trimming stripped 4 bases from V and 3 bases from J, with 12 bases between. The CDR3 is 15 residues long. Germline loops: CDR1 KGHDR, CDR2 SFDVKD. CDR3 nucleotides: TGTGCCACCAGTGACCCGACAGCAGGCTACAATGAGCAGTTCTTC. Encoded protein: CATSDPTAGYNEQFF.

The V call is TRBV10-3, the J call TRBJ1-4; 10 bases align to TRBD1. This CDR3 comprises 14 residues. Trimming took 5 bases from V and 8 from J; bases not matched to a gene: 5. CDR1 and CDR2 from the germline V gene are ENHRY and SYGVKD. CDR3 protein: CAISFGTGDEKLFF. DNA of the CDR3: TGTGCCATCAGTTTTGGGACAGGGGACGAAAAACTGTTTTTT.

In its sample, this clonotype was seen once. This chain uses TRBV4-2 with TRBJ2-5, with no clear D. There are 14 residues in the CDR3. V lost 6 bases to trimming and J lost 2 bases, with 13 bases between them. Germline V gene lookup returns CDR1 LGHNA and CDR2 YNFKEQ. The CDR3 DNA sequence: TGTGCCAGCAGTCCTCCAGGACCTCAAGAGACCCAGTACTTC. It yields the protein CASSPPGPQETQYF.

The chain uses TRBV29-1 and TRBJ2-1; no clear D gene. The germline gives CDR1 SQVTM, CDR2 ANQGSEA. V dropped 7 bases and J dropped 9 bases, with 13 bases sitting between them. The CDR3 spans 11 residues. CDR3 DNA sequence: TGCAGCGCTAACGGTGCAAGTGAGCAGTTCTTC. Protein product: CSANGASEQFF.

This clonotype has just one count. The chain carries TRBV20-1 and TRBJ1-4, with 8 nucleotides matching TRBD1. Germline CDR1 is DFQATT and CDR2 is SNEGSKA (reference sequence). The CDR3 covers 13 residues. V trimming: 7 bases; J trimming: 4 bases; junction bases outside the gene matches: 5. The CDR3 loop is CSVRQGFNEKLFF. CDR3 in DNA: TGCAGTGTACGACAGGGGTTTAATGAAAAACTGTTTTTT.

The chain couples TRBV20-1 to TRBJ2-5; D gene unclear. Per the germline V gene, CDR1 is DFQATT and CDR2 is SNEGSKA (reference sequence). V was clipped by 1 base and J by 5 bases, with 14 bases between them. The CDR3 totals 14 residues. The CDR3 loop is CSARGVGGLETQYF. For the CDR3, the DNA is TGCAGTGCTAGAGGGGTGGGCGGTTTGGAGACCCAGTACTTC.

This chain connects TRBV5-1 to TRBJ1-4; D is unresolved. CDR1 and CDR2 (germline): SGHRS, YFSETQ. V shed 0 bases and J shed 7 bases, with 10 bases lying between them. This CDR3 has 14 amino acids. The CDR3 is CASSLEGEGEKLFF. In DNA form, the CDR3 reads TGCGCCAGCAGCTTGGAAGGAGAGGGTGAAAAACTGTTTTTT.

The chain has TRBV7-8 and TRBJ1-5; 7 positions match TRBD1. The germline CDR1 and CDR2 sequences are SGHVS and FQNEAQ. The CDR3 runs 15 residues. V lost 4 bases and J lost 2; bases outside the gene matches: 5. The CDR3 loop is CASSSTGQGNQPQHF. The CDR3 bases are TGTGCCAGCAGCTCTACCGGACAGGGCAATCAGCCCCAGCATTTT.

This clonotype came up a few times. The rearrangement uses TRBV7-9 and TRBJ1-6; no firm D call. Germline V gene sequence: CDR1 SEHNR, CDR2 FQNEAQ (reference sequence). The CDR3 runs to 13 residues. V was trimmed by 1 base and J by 8 bases, leaving 6 bases between them. The CDR3 reads CASSLDGHSPLHF. The CDR3 nucleotides read TGTGCCAGCAGCTTAGACGGTCATTCACCCCTCCACTTT.

The chain joins TRBV30 to TRBJ1-4; 7 nucleotides match TRBD1. The CDR3 consists of 14 residues. J was trimmed by 5 bases and V by 2 bases; bases with no gene match: 5. The V gene's germline CDR1 is GTSNPN and CDR2 SVGIG (reference sequence). CDR3 residues: CAWSYRGSNEKLFF. The CDR3 coding sequence is TGTGCCTGGAGTTACAGGGGATCGAATGAAAAACTGTTTTTT.

The chain carries TRBV20-1 and TRBJ1-1; the match to TRBD1 covers 10 bases. This CDR3 contains 14 residues. Losses at the gene ends were 6 bases for V and 8 bases for J; bases not matched to a gene: 12. CDR1 DFQATT and CDR2 SNEGSKA come from the germline V gene (reference sequence). The CDR3 protein is CSAREPGQGTEAFF. The CDR3 DNA follows: TGCAGTGCGAGGGAACCGGGACAGGGGACCGAAGCTTTCTTT.

Only a few counts were recorded for this clonotype. J is TRBJ2-4 and V is TRBV21-1; TRBD2, as called in the table, went unchecked against the DNA. TRBV21-1 has pseudogene status. The CDR3 length is 16 residues. For the CDR3, the DNA is TGTGCCAGCAGCAACCGGGACTACCTGCCCAAAAACATTCAGTACTTC. This encodes CASSNRDYLPKNIQYF.

V is TRBV30 and J is TRBJ2-6; D is unresolved. Trimming shortened V by 4 bases and J by 2 bases, and 3 bases separated the two germline ends. Germline assignment: CDR1 GTSNPN and CDR2 SVGIG (reference sequence). The CDR3 extends over 12 amino acids. Written as DNA, the CDR3 is TGTGCCTGGAATCCTGGGGCCAACGTCCTGACTTTC. Amino acids: CAWNPGANVLTF.